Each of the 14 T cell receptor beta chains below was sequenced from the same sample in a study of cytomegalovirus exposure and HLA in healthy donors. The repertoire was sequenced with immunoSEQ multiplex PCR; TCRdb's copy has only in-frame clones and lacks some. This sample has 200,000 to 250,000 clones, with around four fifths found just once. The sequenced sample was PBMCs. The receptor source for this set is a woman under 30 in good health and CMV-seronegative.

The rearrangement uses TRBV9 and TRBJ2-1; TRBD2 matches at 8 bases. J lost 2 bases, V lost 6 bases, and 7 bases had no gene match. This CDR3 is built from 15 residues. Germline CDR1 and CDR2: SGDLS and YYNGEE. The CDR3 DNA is TGTGCCAGCACCCCGGGACTAGTTGCCTACAATGAGCAGTTCTTC. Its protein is CASTPGLVAYNEQFF. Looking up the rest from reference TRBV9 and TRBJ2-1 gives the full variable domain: DSGVTQTPKHLITATGQRVTLRCSPRSGDLSVYWYQQSLDQGLQFLIQYYNGEERAKGNILERFSAQQFPDLHSELNLSSLELGDSALYFCASTPGLVAYNEQFFGPGTRLTVL.

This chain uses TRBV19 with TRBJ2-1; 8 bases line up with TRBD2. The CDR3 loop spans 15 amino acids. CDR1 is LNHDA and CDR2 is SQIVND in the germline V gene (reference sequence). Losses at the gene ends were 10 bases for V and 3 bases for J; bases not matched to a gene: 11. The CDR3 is CATRVDREGYNEQFF. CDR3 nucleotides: TGTGCCACCCGGGTGGATCGGGAGGGCTACAATGAGCAGTTCTTC.

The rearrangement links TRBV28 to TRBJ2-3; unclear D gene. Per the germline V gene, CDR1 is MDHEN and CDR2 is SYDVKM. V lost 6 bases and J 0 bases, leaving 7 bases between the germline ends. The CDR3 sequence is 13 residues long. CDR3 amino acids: CASRYTSTDTQYF. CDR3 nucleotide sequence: TGTGCCAGCAGGTATACTAGCACAGATACGCAGTATTTT.

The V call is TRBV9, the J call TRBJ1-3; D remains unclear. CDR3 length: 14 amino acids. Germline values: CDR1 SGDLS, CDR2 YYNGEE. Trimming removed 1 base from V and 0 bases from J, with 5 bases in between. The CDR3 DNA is TGTGCCAGCAGCGTACTGAGCTCTGGAAACACCATATATTTT. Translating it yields CASSVLSSGNTIYF.

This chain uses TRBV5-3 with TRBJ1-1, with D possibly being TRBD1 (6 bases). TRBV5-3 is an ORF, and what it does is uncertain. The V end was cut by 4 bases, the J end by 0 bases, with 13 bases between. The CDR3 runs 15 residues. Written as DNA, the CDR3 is TGTGCCAGAAGCCGCTCTGGGGGCATGAACACTGAAGCTTTCTTT. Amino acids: CARSRSGGMNTEAFF.

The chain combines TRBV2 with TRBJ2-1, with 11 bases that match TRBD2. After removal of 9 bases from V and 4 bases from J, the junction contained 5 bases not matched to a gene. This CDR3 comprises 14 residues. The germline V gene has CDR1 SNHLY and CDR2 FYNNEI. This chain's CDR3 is CASTGTSGYNEQFF. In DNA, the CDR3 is TGTGCCAGTACCGGGACTAGCGGATACAATGAGCAGTTCTTC.

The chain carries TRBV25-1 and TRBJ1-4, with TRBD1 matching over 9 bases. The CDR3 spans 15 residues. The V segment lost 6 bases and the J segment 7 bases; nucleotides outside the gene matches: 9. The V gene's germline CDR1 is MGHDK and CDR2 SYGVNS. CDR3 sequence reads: CASRPSTGGREKLFF. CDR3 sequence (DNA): TGTGCCAGCAGGCCTTCCACAGGGGGCCGTGAAAAACTGTTTTTT.

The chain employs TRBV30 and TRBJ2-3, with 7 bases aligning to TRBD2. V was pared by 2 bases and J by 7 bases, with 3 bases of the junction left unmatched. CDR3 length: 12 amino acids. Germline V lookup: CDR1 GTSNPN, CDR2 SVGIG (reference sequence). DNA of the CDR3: TGTGCCTGGAGTTCCGGGACTAATACGCAGTATTTT. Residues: CAWSSGTNTQYF. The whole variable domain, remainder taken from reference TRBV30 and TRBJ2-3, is SQTIHQWPATLVQPVGSPLSLECTVEGTSNPNLYWYRQAAGRGLQLLFYSVGIGQISSEVPQNLSASRPQDRQFILSSKKLLLSDSGFYLCAWSSGTNTQYFGPGTRLTVL.

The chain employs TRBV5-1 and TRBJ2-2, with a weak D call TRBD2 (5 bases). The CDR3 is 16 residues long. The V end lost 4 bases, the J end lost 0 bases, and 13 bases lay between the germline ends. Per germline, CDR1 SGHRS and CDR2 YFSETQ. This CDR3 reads CASSRLLETNTGELFF. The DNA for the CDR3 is TGCGCCAGCAGCAGGCTACTAGAGACGAACACCGGGGAGCTGTTTTTT.

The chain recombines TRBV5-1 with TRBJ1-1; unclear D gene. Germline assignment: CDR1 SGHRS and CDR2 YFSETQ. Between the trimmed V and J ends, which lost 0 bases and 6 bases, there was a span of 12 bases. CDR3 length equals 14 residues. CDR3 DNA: TGCGCCAGCAGCTTGGCTCCGGCGATCGCTGAAGCTTTCTTT. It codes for CASSLAPAIAEAFF.

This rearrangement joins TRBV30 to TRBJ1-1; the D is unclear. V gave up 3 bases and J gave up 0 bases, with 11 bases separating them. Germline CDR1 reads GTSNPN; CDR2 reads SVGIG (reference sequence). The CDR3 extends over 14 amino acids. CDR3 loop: CAWSTEQLNTEAFF. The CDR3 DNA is TGTGCCTGGAGCACGGAACAACTGAACACTGAAGCTTTCTTT.

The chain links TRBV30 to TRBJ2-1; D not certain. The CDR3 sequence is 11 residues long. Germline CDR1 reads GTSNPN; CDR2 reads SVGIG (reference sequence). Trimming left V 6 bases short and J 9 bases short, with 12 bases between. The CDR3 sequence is CACKVFIEQFF. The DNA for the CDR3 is TGTGCCTGTAAGGTCTTCATTGAGCAGTTCTTC.

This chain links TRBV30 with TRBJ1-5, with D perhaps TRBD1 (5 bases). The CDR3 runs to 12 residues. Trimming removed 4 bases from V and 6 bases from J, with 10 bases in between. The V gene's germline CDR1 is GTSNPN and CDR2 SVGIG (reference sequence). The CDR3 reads CAWTRDGQPQHF. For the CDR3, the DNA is TGTGCCTGGACCAGGGACGGTCAGCCCCAGCATTTT.

The CDR3 nucleotides read TGTGCCAGCATACCTCACCGGGACAGGGGAACTGAAGCTTTCTTT. Encoded protein: CASIPHRDRGTEAFF. The rearrangement uses TRBV27 and TRBJ1-1; 10 positions agree with TRBD1. Unmatched junction bases numbered 10, after V lost 7 bases and J lost 5 bases. There are 15 residues in the CDR3. Per the germline V gene, CDR1 is MNHEY and CDR2 is SMNVEV (reference sequence).